The 18 T cell receptor beta chains reported below all come from one sample, sequenced in a study of T cell responses to AZD1222 COVID-19 vaccine. Repertoires were generated with immunoSEQ multiplex PCR, while TCRdb's copy carries only in-frame clones and drops some. Here the sample spans about 150,000 clones, approximately 83% being singletons. Material: peripheral blood, obtained on day 0 of AZD1222 vaccination. These receptors were obtained from an adult in good health.

This sequence joins TRBV11-2 and TRBJ2-1; tentatively, D is TRBD1 (5 bases). The V gene's germline CDR1 is SGHAT and CDR2 FQNNGV. Trimming left V 3 bases short and J 5 bases short, with 8 bases between. The CDR3 loop spans 13 amino acids. CDR3 sequence reads: CASSFDSDNEQFF. CDR3 nucleotides: TGTGCCAGCAGCTTTGACAGCGACAATGAGCAGTTCTTC.

The gene calls are TRBV2 and TRBJ2-1, with D perhaps given as TRBD1 or TRBD2 (6 bases each). CDR1 is SNHLY, CDR2 FYNNEI, per germline. The ends were cut back, 4 bases at V and 6 bases at J, with 22 bases in the middle. CDR3 size: 17 residues. DNA for the CDR3: TGTGCCAGCAGTGCGGCCGAGGGGGAGGCTAGCAGCAATGAGCAGTTCTTC. As protein: CASSAAEGEASSNEQFF.

CDR3 nucleotide sequence: TGTGCCAGTAGTACCTCATATCCCTGGACGGAGAACACTGAAGCTTTCTTT. Amino acids: CASSTSYPWTENTEAFF. The chain combines TRBV19 with TRBJ1-1; D is undetermined. Germline lookup yields CDR1 LNHDA and CDR2 SQIVND (reference sequence). The CDR3 is 17 residues long. Trimming shortened V by 4 bases and J by 1 base, and 19 bases separated the two germline ends.

This clone was observed once. The rearrangement uses TRBV5-1 and TRBJ2-2; D tentatively fits TRBD1 or TRBD2 (5 bases each). Trimming stripped 3 bases from V and 2 bases from J, with 14 bases between. The CDR3 runs to 16 residues. Looked up from germline, CDR1 is SGHRS and CDR2 is YFSETQ. The CDR3 is CASSYPGTLNTGELFF. The CDR3 DNA sequence: TGCGCCAGCAGCTACCCAGGGACGCTCAACACCGGGGAGCTGTTTTTT.

DNA of the CDR3: TGTGCCACAACGCAGGGGGTGGCCTATGGCTACACCTTC. Amino acid sequence: CATTQGVAYGYTF. This rearrangement joins TRBV6-5 to TRBJ1-2; the match to TRBD1 covers 7 bases. V lost 10 bases and J lost 4; bases outside the gene matches: 9. This CDR3 contains 13 residues. The germline V gene has CDR1 MNHEY and CDR2 SVGAGI.

The chain is built from TRBV12-3 or TRBV12-4 and TRBJ1-5; perhaps TRBD1 as D (5 bases). V lost 8 bases and J 3 bases, leaving 11 bases between the germline ends. This CDR3 has 13 amino acids. CDR3 DNA sequence: TGTGCCAGCCAGGGTTCTCACAATCAGCCCCAGCATTTT. It encodes CASQGSHNQPQHF.

The V and J genes are TRBV10-3 and TRBJ1-3; D is unresolved. Germline CDR1 reads ENHRY; CDR2 reads SYGVKD. Trimming removed 5 bases from V and 3 bases from J, with 5 bases in between. The CDR3 is 12 amino acids. The DNA for the CDR3 is TGTGCCATCAGTATTCTTGGAAACACCATATATTTT. This translates into CAISILGNTIYF.

The chain recombines TRBV30 with TRBJ2-5; tentative D call: TRBD1 (6 bases). Germline V CDR1 and CDR2: GTSNPN, SVGIG (reference sequence). This CDR3 region has 15 residues. V lost 3 bases, J lost 2 bases, and 16 bases lay in between. CDR3 region: CAWSRQGYFQETQYF. CDR3 sequence (DNA): TGTGCCTGGAGCCGTCAGGGGTACTTTCAAGAGACCCAGTACTTC.

The chain has TRBV4-2 and TRBJ2-3; TRBD1 or TRBD2 may be the D gene (5 bases each). The CDR3 has 15 residues. V shed 2 bases and J shed 5 bases, with 14 bases lying between them. Germline CDR1 and CDR2: LGHNA and YNFKEQ. The CDR3 region has the DNA TGTGCCAGCAGCCAACTCGGTGGGACGGGAGATACGCAGTATTTT. Translating gives CASSQLGGTGDTQYF.

The chain employs TRBV5-6 and TRBJ1-1; D is ambiguous. This CDR3 is built from 11 residues. V was shortened by 2 bases and J by 7 bases, with 6 bases between the two germline ends. Germline-derived CDR1 and CDR2 are SGHDT and YYEEEE. The CDR3, as DNA: TGTGCCAGCAGCTTAGGAGGTGAAGCTTTCTTT. It encodes CASSLGGEAFF.

V gene TRBV27 combines with J gene TRBJ2-7; TRBD1 aligns across 11 bases. The J segment lost 2 bases and the V segment lost 5 bases, leaving 8 bases of the junction unmatched. Germline CDR1 is MNHEY and CDR2 is SMNVEV (reference sequence). The CDR3 is 16 amino acids. CDR3 residues: CASSPPPGQGAYEQYF. The CDR3 nucleotides read TGTGCCAGCAGTCCCCCGCCGGGACAGGGGGCCTACGAGCAGTACTTC.

The chain employs TRBV7-2 and TRBJ2-7; a possible D gene is TRBD1 (6 bases). V dropped 4 bases and J dropped 2 bases, with 12 bases sitting between them. CDR1 SGHTA and CDR2 FQGNSA come from the germline V gene. The CDR3 has 14 amino acids. The CDR3 DNA follows: TGTGCCAGCAGCTCAGGGGACAACACCTACGAGCAGTACTTC. This translates into CASSSGDNTYEQYF. The full variable domain, completed using reference TRBV7-2 and TRBJ2-7, is GAGVSQSPSNKVTEKGKDVELRCDPISGHTALYWYRQSLGQGLEFLIYFQGNSAPDKSGLPSDRFSAERTGGSVSTLTIQRTQQEDSAVYLCASSSGDNTYEQYFGPGTRLTVT.

This clone has a single count. The rearrangement links TRBV5-4 to TRBJ2-7; the match to TRBD1 covers 8 bases. The germline gives CDR1 SGHNT, CDR2 YYREEE (reference sequence). Trimming took 7 bases from V and 3 from J; bases not matched to a gene: 6. This CDR3 contains 13 residues. The CDR3 DNA is TGTGCCAGCCGACAGGGGTTTAACTACGAGCAGTACTTC. As protein: CASRQGFNYEQYF.

The chain uses TRBV4-2 and TRBJ2-5; D uncertain. The length of the CDR3 is 12 residues. Between the trimmed V and J ends, which lost 0 bases and 5 bases, there was a span of 4 bases. Germline V gives CDR1 LGHNA, CDR2 YNFKEQ. CDR3 residues: CASSQDRETQYF. In DNA form, the CDR3 reads TGTGCCAGCAGCCAAGATAGGGAGACCCAGTACTTC.

The gene calls are TRBV10-3 and TRBJ1-2; unclear D gene. Germline CDR1 and CDR2: ENHRY and SYGVKD. This CDR3 has 14 amino acids. Deletions cut 11 bases from V and 4 bases from J, with 20 bases between. The CDR3 nucleotides are TGTGCCGCGCGGGAGGGTCAGTCTGCCTATGGCTACACCTTC. It yields the protein CAAREGQSAYGYTF.

The V gene is TRBV14, the J gene TRBJ1-3; no clear D. The germline V and J ends were trimmed by 1 base and 4 bases, with 11 bases remaining between them. Germline CDR1 is SGHDN and CDR2 is FVKESK. The CDR3 loop spans 15 amino acids. The CDR3 is CASSQAGLSGNTIYF. CDR3 DNA: TGTGCCAGCAGCCAAGCGGGTTTATCCGGAAACACCATATATTTT.

V usage is TRBV3-1 (or the pseudogene TRBV3-2) and J usage is TRBJ1-5, with a possible D match to TRBD1 (5 bases). Germline assignment: CDR1 LGHDT and CDR2 YNNKEL (reference sequence). Trimming cost V 4 bases and J 7 bases, with 14 bases left between them. The CDR3 extends over 14 amino acids. CDR3 DNA sequence: TGTGCCAGCAGCCTGGAGGGGAAAGGACAGCCCCAGCATTTT. Its protein is CASSLEGKGQPQHF.

The gene calls are TRBV18 and TRBJ2-2, with D perhaps given as TRBD1 or TRBD2 (5 bases each). Germline assignment: CDR1 KGHSH and CDR2 LQKENI. This CDR3 is built from 14 residues. V lost 8 bases and J 4 bases, leaving 14 bases between the germline ends. The CDR3 bases are TGTGCCAGCGGTCCGAGGGGAAGCACCGGGGAGCTGTTTTTT. Protein sequence: CASGPRGSTGELFF.